The 30 T cell receptor beta chains given below trace back to one sample, sequenced in a study of T cells in Graves' hyperthyroidism and ophthalmopathy (dated by TCRdb to the late 2010s). The protocol used for the library was multiplex PCR. TCRdb lists the instrument as Illumina HiSeq 2000. Amplification of TCR beta CDR3 regions was carried out from RNA transcripts. The TCR CDR3 was subjected to a first round of RT-PCR using the HTBI primer set and the Qiagen OneStep RT-PCR kit. The public reads were quality trimmed at Q25 with fastp and then assembled into clones with MiXCR by TCRdb, keeping productive beta chains. Under each unique CDR3 protein, matching rows form one entry showing the most common genes and DNA. This sample holds some 570,000 distinct CDR3 sequences; 17% were observed only once. Roughly 18% of the sample is held by the ten biggest clonotypes. The sequencing sample was made of blood. The receptors stem from a woman younger than 30 with Graves' ophthalmopathy.

The table lists this clonotype with many counts. The chain employs TRBV27 and TRBJ2-1, with 14 bases aligning to TRBD2. Trimming took 8 bases from V and 6 from J; bases not matched to a gene: 6. CDR3 length: 15 residues. Per germline, CDR1 MNHEY and CDR2 SMNVEV (reference sequence). The CDR3 spells CASGLGTSGSNEQFF. Here the CDR3 DNA reads TGTGCCAGCGGACTCGGGACTAGCGGGAGCAATGAGCAGTTCTTC.

In this sample, this clonotype turned up many times. The chain couples TRBV30 to TRBJ1-1, with D tentatively TRBD1 (5 bases). With 0 bases removed from V and 3 bases from J, the gap between germline ends came to 8 bases. The germline V gene has CDR1 GTSNPN and CDR2 SVGIG (reference sequence). This CDR3 spans 13 amino acids. CDR3 loop: CAWSVRGDTEAFF. CDR3 nucleotides: TGTGCCTGGAGTGTCCGGGGGGACACTGAAGCTTTCTTT.

This clonotype showed up just a few times. This rearrangement joins TRBV11-2 to TRBJ1-5; no clear D gene. The V and J ends lost 7 bases and 2 bases respectively, with 15 bases between them. Germline-derived CDR1 and CDR2 are SGHAT and FQNNGV. This CDR3 region has 15 residues. CDR3 amino acids: CASTPMTAGNQPQHF. CDR3 bases: TGTGCCAGCACCCCTATGACGGCAGGCAATCAGCCCCAGCATTTT.

This chain uses TRBV7-2 with TRBJ2-3; D is unclear. The CDR3 spans 15 residues. Per germline, CDR1 SGHTA and CDR2 FQGNSA. V was pared by 5 bases and J by 1 base, with 13 bases between. CDR3 in amino acids: CASSTVHQGTDTQYF. CDR3 coding DNA: TGTGCCAGCAGCACCGTCCACCAAGGCACAGATACGCAGTATTTT.

This clonotype was seen only once. This clone may be a read error of a much larger clone one base away. The CDR3 does not end in the conserved phenylalanine or tryptophan, so this is likely a read error. This chain connects TRBV6-1 to TRBJ1-5; a weak D match, TRBD1 (5 bases). In germline, CDR1 is MNHNS, CDR2 SASEGT. Trimming took 6 bases from V and 6 from J, leaving 21 bases between them. The CDR3 sequence is 16 residues long. Here the CDR3 DNA reads TGTGCCAGCAGCCGGGGTGGGGGTCACCAGGGTCAGCCCCAGCATGTT. It is translated as CASSRGGGHQGQPQHV.

Remarks on this clonotype: This clone may be a read error of a much larger clone one base away. The CDR3 ends on some other residue instead of the conserved phenylalanine or tryptophan, so this is likely a read error. The chain combines TRBV12-3 or TRBV12-4 with TRBJ1-1, with no clear D. The CDR3 is made up of 13 amino acids. Trimming stripped 6 bases from V and 5 bases from J, with 13 bases between. The CDR3 sequence is CASRISGRTEAFL. Written as DNA, the CDR3 is TGTGCCAGCAGAATAAGTGGGAGGACTGAAGCTTTCCTT.

This clonotype was observed at least ten times. This chain connects TRBV7-3 to TRBJ1-1; D not resolved. The CDR3 totals 13 residues. V gave up 2 bases and J gave up 10 bases, with 14 bases separating them. Germline CDR1 and CDR2: SGHTA and FQGTGA. DNA of the CDR3: TGTGCCAGCAGCTTAGGTGATGGGGTGGGAGCTTTCTTT. Translating it yields CASSLGDGVGAFF.

This clonotype was observed many times. The genes are TRBV5-1 and TRBJ1-1; D is uncertain. Germline V gene lookup returns CDR1 SGHRS and CDR2 YFSETQ. The CDR3 totals 13 residues. Trimming pared 3 bases from V and 4 bases from J, leaving 10 bases between. In DNA form, the CDR3 reads TGCGCCAGCAGCTGGGCGTGGGGCACTGAAGCTTTCTTT. Protein: CASSWAWGTEAFF.

This clonotype came up many times. The V and J genes are TRBV28 and TRBJ2-1, with 10 bases fitting TRBD2. The CDR3 is made up of 17 amino acids. Germline CDR1 MDHEN, CDR2 SYDVKM. The J segment lost 5 bases and the V segment lost 5 bases, leaving 12 bases of the junction unmatched. In DNA, the CDR3 is TGTGCCAGCAGTCATTCTTCTAGCGGGGGCTCGAACAATGAGCAGTTCTTC. It codes for CASSHSSSGGSNNEQFF.

As to this clonotype: The CDR3 does not end in the conserved phenylalanine or tryptophan, so this is likely a read error. J is TRBJ2-5 and V is TRBV5-1, with unresolved D. The CDR3 length is 15 residues. Trimming took off 0 bases at V and 0 bases at J, with 9 bases between the two ends. Germline V gene sequence: CDR1 SGHRS, CDR2 YFSETQ. The DNA for the CDR3 is TGCGCCAGCAGCTTGGGGGCCCCGTACCAAGAGACCCAGTACCTC. This gives the protein CASSLGAPYQETQYL.

This clonotype was observed many times. The chain employs TRBV5-5 and TRBJ1-1, with TRBD1 identical over 10 bases. The CDR3 extends over 15 amino acids. J was trimmed by 4 bases and V by 3 bases; bases with no gene match: 6. Per germline, CDR1 SGHKS and CDR2 YYEKEE (reference sequence). As DNA, the CDR3 is TGTGCCAGCAGCTCCTCGACAGGGGGCCGCACTGAAGCTTTCTTT. Its protein is CASSSSTGGRTEAFF.

The sample holds many counts of this clonotype. This rearrangement joins TRBV7-2 to TRBJ2-1; the D gene is possibly TRBD1 (6 bases). The length of the CDR3 is 15 residues. Trimming took 4 bases from V and 8 from J, leaving 18 bases between them. Germline V gene data show CDR1 as SGHTA and CDR2 as FQGNSA. For the CDR3, the DNA is TGTGCCAGCAGCTACTCGAGGGGGTGGGTCGATGAGCAGTTCTTC. Its translation is CASSYSRGWVDEQFF.

This clonotype was seen many times. The CDR3: CASSLGLAGGFDTGELFF. The CDR3, as DNA: TGTGCCAGCAGCTTAGGGCTAGCGGGAGGTTTTGACACCGGGGAGCTGTTTTTT. V usage is TRBV5-5 and J usage is TRBJ2-2, with 11 bases lining up with TRBD2. V shed 2 bases, J shed 3 bases, and the junction held 9 bases outside the gene matches. CDR3 size: 18 residues. CDR1 is SGHKS, CDR2 YYEKEE, per germline (reference sequence).

This clonotype was recorded many times. The chain joins TRBV6-1 to TRBJ1-1, with 9 bases fitting TRBD1. The CDR3 is 16 amino acids. Germline-derived CDR1 and CDR2 are MNHNS and SASEGT. Unmatched junction bases numbered 14, after V lost 5 bases and J lost 7 bases. CDR3 bases: TGTGCCAGCAGTCCACAGGGGGCGAGAGAGGATATTGAAGCTTTCTTT. Amino acids: CASSPQGAREDIEAFF.

This clonotype occurred many times. The chain links TRBV6-1 to TRBJ1-1; 7 bases align to TRBD1. With V trimmed by 5 bases and J by 5 bases, 8 bases remained unmatched. The CDR3 loop spans 14 amino acids. Per the germline V gene, CDR1 is MNHNS and CDR2 is SASEGT. CDR3: CASSPGTARTEAFF. DNA for the CDR3: TGTGCCAGCAGTCCGGGGACAGCAAGGACTGAAGCTTTCTTT.

The V gene is TRBV5-1, the J gene TRBJ2-7, with 8 bases identical to TRBD2. The J segment lost 5 bases and the V segment lost 3 bases, leaving 7 bases of the junction unmatched. Germline lookup yields CDR1 SGHRS and CDR2 YFSETQ. The CDR3 length is 14 residues. CDR3 coding DNA: TGCGCCAGCAGCTATCGGGTAGCGGGAAACGAGCAGTACTTC. This sequence encodes CASSYRVAGNEQYF.

This clonotype has at least ten counts. J is TRBJ1-2 and V is TRBV20-1; weak D call: TRBD1 (5 bases). This CDR3 region has 12 residues. Trimming stripped 6 bases from V and 4 bases from J, with 12 bases between. Germline lookup yields CDR1 DFQATT and CDR2 SNEGSKA (reference sequence). CDR3 region: CSATGQSYGYTF. The CDR3, as DNA: TGCAGTGCGACCGGACAAAGCTATGGCTACACCTTC.

The table lists this clonotype with a few counts. This chain uses TRBV7-9 with TRBJ1-2, with 7 bases lining up with TRBD1. Germline CDR1 reads SEHNR; CDR2 reads FQNEAQ (reference sequence). V was clipped by 2 bases and J by 6 bases; unmatched bases: 9. This CDR3 has 15 residues. The CDR3 spells CASSLIVEGADGYTF. DNA of the CDR3: TGTGCCAGCAGCTTAATCGTCGAGGGGGCGGATGGCTACACCTTC.

The V call is TRBV27, the J call TRBJ1-2; perhaps TRBD1 as D (6 bases). Germline CDR1 is MNHEY and CDR2 is SMNVEV (reference sequence). The CDR3 extends over 17 amino acids. The V gene lost 2 bases and the J gene lost 3 bases, with 19 bases spanning the gap. CDR3 in DNA: TGTGCCAGCAGTTTAGTGGGCGGGGCAGGGGACGACTATGGCTACACCTTC. Its protein is CASSLVGGAGDDYGYTF.

CDR3 sequence reads: CASSPGQVVGNQPQHF. CDR3 sequence (DNA): TGTGCCAGCAGCCCTGGACAGGTCGTGGGCAATCAGCCCCAGCATTTT. The chain is built from TRBV11-2 and TRBJ1-5, with 7 bases lining up with TRBD1. Germline V lookup: CDR1 SGHAT, CDR2 FQNNGV. The CDR3 contains 16 residues. J lost 2 bases, V lost 5 bases, and 9 bases had no gene match.

This clonotype was seen more than once but under ten times. Possible read error: a much larger clone is one base away. The rearrangement uses TRBV12-3 or TRBV12-4 and TRBJ2-7; 9 bases line up with TRBD1. CDR3 length: 15 residues. The CDR3 here is CVSSSRQGEFYEQYF. The CDR3 bases are TGTGTCAGCAGTTCTCGACAGGGGGAGTTTTACGAGCAGTACTTC.

This clonotype was seen ten or more times. The rearrangement links TRBV30 to TRBJ1-2; no firm D call. Germline assignment: CDR1 GTSNPN and CDR2 SVGIG (reference sequence). The V and J ends lost 0 bases and 1 base respectively, with 9 bases between them. This CDR3 is 14 amino acids long. The CDR3 protein is CAWSVSRYNYGYTF. The CDR3 nucleotides read TGTGCCTGGAGTGTATCCCGCTATAACTATGGCTACACCTTC.

This clonotype was seen a handful of times. The chain joins TRBV12-3 or TRBV12-4 to TRBJ2-7; 7 nucleotides match TRBD1. The junction had 9 bases not matched to a gene; V was cut back by 6 bases and J by 7 bases. The length of the CDR3 is 13 residues. CDR3 sequence reads: CASSPTGVGEQYF. The DNA of the CDR3 is TGTGCCAGCAGCCCAACAGGGGTCGGGGAGCAGTACTTC.

This clonotype has a handful of counts. This chain links TRBV15 with TRBJ1-4, with 10 bases fitting TRBD1. Per the germline V gene, CDR1 is LNHNV and CDR2 is YYDKDF (reference sequence). This CDR3 region has 17 residues. The V gene end was trimmed by 4 bases and the J gene end by 4 bases; junction bases not matched to a gene: 9. The DNA of the CDR3 is TGTGCCACCAGCACAATCGACAGGGGGCATAGTAATGAAAAACTGTTTTTT. This translates into CATSTIDRGHSNEKLFF.

This clonotype was detected ten times or more. The rearrangement joins TRBV30 to TRBJ1-1; D is ambiguous. This CDR3 region has 11 residues. V was shortened by 2 bases and J by 7 bases, with 8 bases between the two germline ends. Per germline, CDR1 GTSNPN and CDR2 SVGIG (reference sequence). The CDR3 DNA is TGTGCCTGGAGTTACGCCTTTGAAGCTTTCTTT. Translation: CAWSYAFEAFF.

At least ten counts were recorded for this clonotype. This chain links TRBV6-1 with TRBJ2-6; no clear D. The germline V gene has CDR1 MNHNS and CDR2 SASEGT. The ends were cut back, 5 bases at V and 2 bases at J, with 7 bases in the middle. This CDR3 comprises 14 residues. Here the CDR3 DNA reads TGTGCCAGCAGTCAAATGGCTGGGGCCAACGTCCTGACTTTC. Encoded protein: CASSQMAGANVLTF.

The chain carries TRBV28 and TRBJ1-4, with D perhaps TRBD1 (6 bases). Trimming pared 6 bases from V and 7 bases from J, leaving 24 bases between. The length of the CDR3 is 17 residues. Germline V CDR1 and CDR2: MDHEN, SYDVKM. The DNA of the CDR3 is TGTGCCAGCAGCCGTCCCATAGCAGGGGCAGTTAGTGAAAAACTGTTTTTT. Protein product: CASSRPIAGAVSEKLFF.

The rearrangement uses TRBV12-3 or TRBV12-4 and TRBJ1-1; 9 nucleotides agree with TRBD1. V lost 4 bases, J lost 5 bases, and 5 bases stayed unmatched. This CDR3 contains 14 residues. Here the CDR3 DNA reads TGTGCCAGCAGTTCGACAGGGGGTTGGACTGAAGCTTTCTTT. This codes for CASSSTGGWTEAFF.

This clonotype was picked up a small number of times. The rearrangement joins TRBV6-1 to TRBJ1-4; 8 bases map to TRBD1. This CDR3 has 13 residues. Germline CDR1 is MNHNS and CDR2 is SASEGT. The V segment lost 5 bases and the J segment 8 bases; nucleotides outside the gene matches: 4. The CDR3 DNA is TGTGCCAGCAGTTTACAGGGGGTGGAAAAACTGTTTTTT. It specifies CASSLQGVEKLFF.

The gene calls are TRBV19 and TRBJ1-1; a weak D match, TRBD1 (5 bases). The CDR3 contains 11 residues. Germline V gene sequence: CDR1 LNHDA, CDR2 SQIVND (reference sequence). V dropped 7 bases and J dropped 10 bases, with 13 bases sitting between them. The CDR3, as DNA: TGTGCCAGTATAGGGACGGCGGGAGCTTTCTTT. Translating it yields CASIGTAGAFF.